The clone carrying this T cell receptor beta chain was counted ten times or more. The antigen remains undetermined. The sample is drawn from a study of CD8 T cells in ankylosing spondylitis. Findings of the study overall: Clones linked to disease were reported to show significant enrichment in matched ankylosing spondylitis synovial fluid. Certain motif variants had earlier appeared in reactive arthritis synovial fluid and blood.

This CDR3 is built from 12 residues. The germline CDR1 and CDR2 sequences are MNHNY and SVGAGI (reference sequence). The junction had 1 base not matched to a gene; V was cut back by 6 bases and J by 3 bases. MiXCR, run by TCRdb on the 5' RACE reads, gives a single entry per CDR3 protein. Among about 240,000 distinct CDR3 sequences listed, roughly a quarter were seen once. V usage is TRBV6-6 and J usage is TRBJ1-1, with TRBD1 matching over 7 bases. The clonotype comes from a male donor with ankylosing spondylitis or in good health (not recorded which). Sequenced sample: blood, either unsorted or a sorted T cell fraction (not recorded which). CDR3 nucleotide sequence: TGTGCCAGCAGAACAGGGGACACTGAAGCTTTCTTT. Protein product: CASRTGDTEAFF.